This T cell receptor beta chain was retrieved from a study of post-analysis software for immune sequencing data (dated by TCRdb to about 2015). As for the study more broadly: Disease courses on record covered relapsing-remitting, secondary progressive and progressive-relapsing multiple sclerosis, though some patients had no subtype annotation. A subset of samples was prepared in parallel using single-end sample barcoding, then pooled and co-amplified after Illumina adapter ligation. The patient repertoires were set against under 13 previously published healthy control repertoires from donors whose ages ranged from roughly 6 to 26 years. The research as a whole found: Strong co-clustering of samples prepared in the same batch was shown by direct clustering with F measure, prompting a batch-effect correction. Significantly lower normalized Chao1 diversity was found in multiple sclerosis patients than in controls, suggesting substantial peripheral T-cell clonal expansion. The multiple sclerosis patient group was slightly younger than the control group.

TCR beta repertoires were profiled from peripheral blood of 13 young patients with multiple sclerosis to demonstrate the VDJtools post-analysis software. The patients with multiple sclerosis were children and adolescents between roughly 6 and 15 years of age. Libraries were prepared through PCR. The sample was run on an Illumina HiSeq 2500. To reduce PCR and sequencing biases, unique molecular identifiers were incorporated into the TCR beta cDNA libraries. Per 1 to 10 million input T cells, approximately 500,000 cDNA molecules were obtained, such that each molecule approximated one T cell. The patient libraries were prepared and sequenced using the same protocol as the earlier healthy control dataset. Within a given batch, samples were prepared together, multiplexed and sequenced on the same HiSeq lane. The original methods were these. MIGEC was used to process the raw barcoded reads, and molecular identifier groups with only a single read were discarded before consensus assembly and CDR3 extraction. VDJtools was used for post-analysis of the clonotype tables, with diversity normalized by down-sampling every dataset to the smallest sample size. In repertoire overlap clustering, CDR3 amino acid sequences, but not nucleotide sequences, were matched to correct batch-related cross-sample contamination. TCRdb's own reprocessing of the public reads used fastp at Q25 and MiXCR and kept productive beta chains. Under each unique CDR3 protein, matching rows form one entry showing the most common genes and DNA. These V and J calls are TCRdb output, not the study's own analysis. The sample data list about 680,000 distinct CDR3 sequences, and around 64% of these were observed just once. The ten top clones hold roughly 10% of the sample.

Turning to this clonotype: Its antigen is currently not known. No base qualities exist here, and no much larger clone lies one base off it.

The sequence was collected from a girl aged 2 to 9 with multiple sclerosis. The sample taken for sequencing was blood.

The CDR3 has the sequence CASRTGPWAGTDTQYF. At the DNA level, the sequence is TGTGCCAGCAGGACCGGCCCCTGGGCGGGCACAGATACGCAGTATTTT. The rearrangement combines TRBV6-1 with TRBJ2-3; the D gene remains uncertain. CDR1 and CDR2 are drawn from the germline V gene: MNHNS, SASEGT. Trimming takes 6 bases from V and 1 base from J, and the germline ends sit 17 bases apart. From its cysteine to its phenylalanine, the CDR3 spans 16 amino acids. Here the CDR3 DNA is all that survives: 48 bases in frame from base 1.